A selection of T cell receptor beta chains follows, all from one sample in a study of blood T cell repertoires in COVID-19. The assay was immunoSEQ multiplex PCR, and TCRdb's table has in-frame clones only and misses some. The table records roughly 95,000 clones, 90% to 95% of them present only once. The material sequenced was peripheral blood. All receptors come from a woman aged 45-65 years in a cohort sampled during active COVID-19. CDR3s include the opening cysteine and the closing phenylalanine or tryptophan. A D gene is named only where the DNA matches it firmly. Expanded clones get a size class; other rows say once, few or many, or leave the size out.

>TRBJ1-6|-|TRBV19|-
CASSIQGNSPLHF
TGTGCCAGTAGTATACAGGGGAATTCACCCCTCCACTTT
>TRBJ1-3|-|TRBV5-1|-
CASSPWTATGYSGNTIYF
TGCGCCAGCAGCCCCTGGACAGCCACGGGGTACTCTGGAAACACCATATATTTT
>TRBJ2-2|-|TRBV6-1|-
CASSEHAGRDTGELFF
TGTGCCAGCAGTGAACACGCGGGCCGAGACACCGGGGAGCTGTTTTTT
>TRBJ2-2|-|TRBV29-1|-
CSVDTSGGELFF
TGCAGCGTTGATACTTCTGGCGGGGAGCTGTTTTTT
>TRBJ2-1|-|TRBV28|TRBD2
CASKLAGEIYNEQFF
TGTGCCAGCAAGTTAGCGGGAGAGATCTACAATGAGCAGTTCTTC
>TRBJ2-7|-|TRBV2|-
CASSRISYEQYF
TGTGCCAGCAGCAGAATATCCTACGAGCAGTACTTC
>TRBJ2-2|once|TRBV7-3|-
CASSRDGSTGELFF
TGTGCCAGCAGCCGCGACGGGAGCACCGGGGAGCTGTTTTTT
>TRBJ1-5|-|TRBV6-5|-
CASSYGQGNQPQHF
TGTGCCAGCAGTTACGGGCAGGGCAATCAGCCCCAGCATTTT
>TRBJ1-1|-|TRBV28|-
CASSLGAMNTEAFF
TGTGCCAGCAGCTTAGGGGCCATGAACACTGAAGCTTTCTTT
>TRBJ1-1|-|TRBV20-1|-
CSARSSTEAFF
TGCAGTGCTAGGTCCTCTACTGAAGCTTTCTTT
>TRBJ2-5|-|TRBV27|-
CASSLDDEAGETQYF
TGTGCCAGCAGTTTAGATGACGAGGCAGGGGAGACCCAGTACTTC
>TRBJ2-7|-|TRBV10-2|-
CASSAGGPGYEQYF
TGCGCCAGCAGTGCCGGGGGGCCTGGATACGAGCAGTACTTC
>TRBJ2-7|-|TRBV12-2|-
CASRFPVPDYPRKQYF
TGTGCAAGTCGCTTCCCAGTTCCGGACTACCCTAGGAAGCAGTACTTC